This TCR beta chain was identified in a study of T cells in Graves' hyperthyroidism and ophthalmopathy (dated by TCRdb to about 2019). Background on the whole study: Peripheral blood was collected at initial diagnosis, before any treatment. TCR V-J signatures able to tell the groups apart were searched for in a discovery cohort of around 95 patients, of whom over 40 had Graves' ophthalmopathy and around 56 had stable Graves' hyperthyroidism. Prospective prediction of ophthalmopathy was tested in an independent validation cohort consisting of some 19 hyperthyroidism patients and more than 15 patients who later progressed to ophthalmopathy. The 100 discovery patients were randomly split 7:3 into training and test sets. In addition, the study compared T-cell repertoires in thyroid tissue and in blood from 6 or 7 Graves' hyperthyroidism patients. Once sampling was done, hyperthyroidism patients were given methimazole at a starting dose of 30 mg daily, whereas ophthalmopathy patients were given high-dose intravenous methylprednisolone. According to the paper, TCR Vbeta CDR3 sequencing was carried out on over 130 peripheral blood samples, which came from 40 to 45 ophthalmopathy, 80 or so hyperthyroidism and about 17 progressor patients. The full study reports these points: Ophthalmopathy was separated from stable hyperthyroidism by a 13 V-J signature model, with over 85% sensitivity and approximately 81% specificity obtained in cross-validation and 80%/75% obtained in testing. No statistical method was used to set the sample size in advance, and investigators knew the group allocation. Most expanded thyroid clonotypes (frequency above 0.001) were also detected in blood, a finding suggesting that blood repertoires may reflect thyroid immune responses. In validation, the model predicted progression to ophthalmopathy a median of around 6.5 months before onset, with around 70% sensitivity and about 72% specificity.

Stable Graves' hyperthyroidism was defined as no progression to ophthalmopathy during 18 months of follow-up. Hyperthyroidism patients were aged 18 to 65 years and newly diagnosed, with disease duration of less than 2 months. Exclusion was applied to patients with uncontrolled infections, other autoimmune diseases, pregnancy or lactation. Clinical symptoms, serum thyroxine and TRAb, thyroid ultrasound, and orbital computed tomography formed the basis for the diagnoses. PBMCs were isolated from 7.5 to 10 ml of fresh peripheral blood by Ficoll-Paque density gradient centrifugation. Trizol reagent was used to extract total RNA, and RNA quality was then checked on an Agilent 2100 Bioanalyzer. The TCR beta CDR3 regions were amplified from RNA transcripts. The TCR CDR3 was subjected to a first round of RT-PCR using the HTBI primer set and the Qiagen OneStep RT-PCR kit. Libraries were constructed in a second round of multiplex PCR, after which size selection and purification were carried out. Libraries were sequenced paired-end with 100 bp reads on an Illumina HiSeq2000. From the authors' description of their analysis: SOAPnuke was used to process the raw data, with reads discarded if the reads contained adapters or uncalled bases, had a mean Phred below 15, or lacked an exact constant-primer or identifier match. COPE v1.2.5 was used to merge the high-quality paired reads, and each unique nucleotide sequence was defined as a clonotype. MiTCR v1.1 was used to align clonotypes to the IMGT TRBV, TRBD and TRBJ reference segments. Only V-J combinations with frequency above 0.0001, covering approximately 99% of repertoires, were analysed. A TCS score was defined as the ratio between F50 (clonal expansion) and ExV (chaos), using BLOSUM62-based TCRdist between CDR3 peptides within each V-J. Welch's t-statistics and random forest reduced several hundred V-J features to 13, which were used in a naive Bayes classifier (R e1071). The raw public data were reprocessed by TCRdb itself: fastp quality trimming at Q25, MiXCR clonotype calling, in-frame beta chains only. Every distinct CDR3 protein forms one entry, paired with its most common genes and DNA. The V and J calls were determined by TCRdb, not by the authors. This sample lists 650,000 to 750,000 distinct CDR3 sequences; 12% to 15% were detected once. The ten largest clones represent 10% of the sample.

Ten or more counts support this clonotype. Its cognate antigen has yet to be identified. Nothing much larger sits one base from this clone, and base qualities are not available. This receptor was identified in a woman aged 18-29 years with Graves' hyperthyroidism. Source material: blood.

Here the CDR3 is given as CASSWTQYEQYF. The DNA reads as follows: TGTGCCAGCAGTTGGACACAGTACGAGCAGTACTTC. The V and J segments used are TRBV12-3 or TRBV12-4 and TRBJ2-7; perhaps TRBD1 is the D gene, with 5 bases matching. The cysteine opens and the phenylalanine closes a CDR3 of 12 amino acids. Solely the CDR3 DNA is kept, with 36 bases framed from the first base. V is cut by 4 bases and J by 4 bases, and the space between the germline ends is 8 bases.